This TCR beta chain was recorded in a study of blood T cell repertoires in COVID-19. About the study: Collection of acute and convalescent COVID-19 samples took place in the United States, Italy and Spain. The analysed material was cDNA or gDNA that came from T cells, B-cell-depleted T cells, or PBMCs.

In Seattle, patients joined the study during active infection and were tracked longitudinally. Only in-frame clones appear in the TCRdb table, and some are missing; sequencing was by immunoSEQ multiplex PCR. The sample has about 150,000 clones, 75% to 90% seen once. This TCR was sampled from a man younger than 35 with COVID-19, enrolled during active disease. Source material: peripheral blood.

The CDR3 region is CASSLVGRVGNGYTF. CDR3 coding DNA: TGTGCCAGCAGCTTAGTGGGCAGGGTGGGAAATGGCTACACCTTC. V and J are TRBV11-2 and TRBJ1-2; possible D gene TRBD1, 5 bases. The V end lost 1 base, the J end lost 6 bases, and 15 bases lay between the germline ends. CDR1 is SGHAT, CDR2 FQNNGV, per germline. The CDR3 has 15 amino acids.